The rows below give T cell receptor beta chains drawn from one sample of a study of T cell clones after liver transplantation. Repertoires were generated with immunoSEQ multiplex PCR, while TCRdb's copy carries only in-frame clones and drops some. Here the sample spans over 60,000 clones, under 90% being singletons. The source material was CD4+ T cells from blood, sampled before liver transplant. These receptors originate from a human donor who received a liver transplant. CDR3s include the opening cysteine and the closing phenylalanine or tryptophan. The D gene is left open where the match is weak. Only some rows state a clone size, as once, few, many or a class for expanded clones.

>TRBD1|once|TRBV7-3|TRBJ2-2
CASSPRQGATGELFF
TGTGCCAGCAGCCCCCGGCAGGGGGCTACCGGGGAGCTGTTTTTT
>NA|NA|TRBV5-4|TRBJ2-7
CASSFGQAISYEQYF
TGTGCCAGCAGCTTTGGCCAGGCGATATCCTACGAGCAGTACTTC
>TRBD1|once|TRBV11-2|TRBJ1-2
CASSLDRGTNYGYTF
TGTGCCAGCAGCCTCGACAGGGGAACAAACTATGGCTACACCTTC
>NA|NA|TRBV5-3|TRBJ2-2
CARRSRVGELFF
TGTGCCAGAAGATCTAGGGTCGGGGAGCTGTTTTTT
>NA|NA|TRBV10-1|TRBJ2-7
CASSQSRYEQYF
TGCGCCAGCTCCCAGTCTAGGTACGAGCAGTACTTC
>NA|NA|TRBV28|TRBJ1-3
CASSPPRTAGNTIYF
TGTGCCAGCAGCCCCCCCCGGACAGCTGGAAACACCATATATTTT
>NA|NA|TRBV9|TRBJ1-3
CASRGNALSGNTIYF
TGTGCCAGCAGAGGCAACGCTCTCTCTGGAAACACCATATATTTT
>NA|once|TRBV30|TRBJ1-2
CAAYPPTF
TGTGCCGCTTACCCCCCCACCTTC
>NA|NA|TRBV5-1|TRBJ2-7
CASSLIGYEQYF
TGCGCCAGCAGCTTGATAGGCTACGAGCAGTACTTC
>NA|NA|TRBV27|TRBJ2-2
CASSLSGDRTGELFF
TGTGCCAGCAGTTTATCCGGAGACCGTACCGGGGAGCTGTTTTTT
>NA|NA|TRBV29-1|TRBJ2-2
CSVNAGFGTNTGELFF
TGCAGCGTCAACGCCGGCTTCGGGACGAACACCGGGGAGCTGTTTTTT
>NA|NA|TRBV6-1|TRBJ2-7
CASSRLDTHEQYF
TGTGCCAGCAGCAGACTAGACACCCACGAGCAGTACTTC
>NA|NA|TRBV19|TRBJ2-3
CASSIQGAGTDTQYF
TGTGCCAGTAGTATACAGGGAGCAGGGACAGATACGCAGTATTTT
>TRBD1|few|TRBV11-2|TRBJ2-7
CASSSGTGSSF
TGTGCCAGCAGCTCGGGGACAGGTTCCTCCTTC
>NA|NA|TRBV5-1|TRBJ2-3
CASSLFASAGSTDTQYF
TGCGCCAGCAGCTTGTTCGCCTCGGCGGGTAGCACAGATACGCAGTATTTT
>TRBD2|NA|TRBV7-2|TRBJ2-7
CASSPRVAGAHEQYF
TGTGCCAGCAGCCCCCGGGTAGCGGGAGCCCACGAGCAGTACTTC
>NA|NA|TRBV2|TRBJ1-1
CASSEAVNTEAFF
TGTGCCAGCAGTGAAGCTGTAAACACTGAAGCTTTCTTT
>NA|NA|TRBV10-1|TRBJ2-4
CASSEGGIQYF
TGCGCCAGCAGTGAGGGGGGCATTCAGTACTTC
>NA|NA|TRBV28|TRBJ2-2
CASSLGGTRAGELFF
TGTGCCAGCAGTTTAGGGGGGACACGGGCCGGGGAGCTGTTTTTT
>TRBD1|few|TRBV19|TRBJ2-1
CASSIPDRASYNEQFF
TGTGCCAGTAGTATACCCGACAGGGCCTCCTACAATGAGCAGTTCTTC
>NA|NA|TRBV29-1|TRBJ1-2
CSVYGGIYTF
TGCAGCGTTTACGGAGGGATCTACACCTTC
>TRBD1|once|TRBV5-1|TRBJ2-2
CASSLVGQGMAGELFF
TGCGCCAGCAGCTTGGTGGGACAGGGAATGGCCGGGGAGCTGTTTTTT
>NA|once|TRBV7-8|TRBJ1-3
CASSRGGSGNTIYF
TGTGCCAGCAGCCGGGGGGGCTCTGGAAACACCATATATTTT
>NA|once|TRBV28|TRBJ2-3
CASSDSGASTDTQYF
TGTGCCAGCTCCGATTCAGGGGCTAGCACAGATACGCAGTATTTT
>TRBD1|NA|TRBV6-1|TRBJ1-1
CASSDRHRGRGDTEAFF
TGTGCCAGCAGTGACAGACACAGGGGGCGCGGGGACACTGAAGCTTTCTTT
>TRBD2|NA|TRBV19|TRBJ2-7
CASSGWTSGTYEQYF
TGTGCCAGTAGTGGATGGACTAGCGGGACCTACGAGCAGTACTTC
>NA|NA|TRBV15|TRBJ2-5
CATSRGEGETQYF
TGTGCCACCAGCAGAGGGGAAGGGGAGACCCAGTACTTC
>TRBD2|NA|TRBV7-9|TRBJ2-3
CASSLAVVTSGGPDTQYF
TGTGCCAGCAGCTTAGCGGTCGTGACTAGCGGGGGCCCAGATACGCAGTATTTT
>TRBD1|NA|TRBV28|TRBJ1-1
CASGQGARTEAFF
TGTGCCAGCGGACAGGGGGCGCGCACTGAAGCTTTCTTT
>NA|NA|TRBV5-8|TRBJ2-7
CASSLVLPSYEQYF
TGTGCCAGCAGCCTCGTCCTGCCCTCCTACGAGCAGTACTTC
>TRBD1|once|TRBV19|TRBJ1-5
CASSLRQGHQPQHF
TGTGCCAGTAGTCTCAGACAGGGACATCAGCCCCAGCATTTT
>NA|NA|TRBV9|TRBJ1-3
CASSVQGTGNTIYF
TGTGCCAGCAGCGTACAGGGGACTGGAAACACCATATATTTT
>TRBD1|NA|TRBV27|TRBJ2-5
CASSLYPPDRAETQYF
TGTGCCAGCAGTCTATACCCACCCGACAGGGCTGAGACCCAGTACTTC
>NA|few|TRBV14|TRBJ2-1
CASSHPGEWGARGSYNEQFF
TGTGCCAGCAGCCATCCCGGAGAGTGGGGAGCAAGGGGCTCCTACAATGAGCAGTTCTTC
>TRBD1|NA|TRBV27|TRBJ2-2
CASSLAPRTGTGELFF
TGTGCCAGCAGTTTGGCCCCTCGGACAGGCACCGGGGAGCTGTTTTTT
>NA|NA|TRBV28|TRBJ2-2
CASSPRDSSNTGELFF
TGTGCCAGCAGTCCTCGGGACTCCTCGAACACCGGGGAGCTGTTTTTT
>NA|NA|TRBV6-6|TRBJ1-2
CASSPKRGTDGYTF
TGTGCCAGCAGCCCCAAGAGAGGTACGGATGGCTACACCTTC
>NA|NA|TRBV27|TRBJ2-7
CASSSEARASYEQYF
TGTGCCAGCAGTTCCGAGGCCCGCGCCTCCTACGAGCAGTACTTC
>TRBD2|NA|TRBV19|TRBJ2-1
CASKASGSSRGEQFF
TGTGCCAGTAAAGCTAGCGGGAGCTCTCGTGGTGAGCAGTTCTTC
>NA|NA|TRBV30|TRBJ1-1
CASSRGTEAFF
TGTGCCTCCTCAAGAGGGACTGAAGCTTTCTTT
>TRBD2|NA|TRBV18|TRBJ2-1
CASSLAGGPNNEQFF
TGTGCCAGCTCACTAGCGGGAGGGCCAAACAATGAGCAGTTCTTC
>TRBD1|NA|TRBV2|TRBJ2-5
CASRGQGVGQETQYF
TGTGCCAGCAGGGGCCAGGGGGTGGGCCAAGAGACCCAGTACTTC